This T cell receptor beta chain was sequenced for a study of cytomegalovirus exposure and HLA in healthy donors. Study outcomes and limitations: Segments of the TCR beta V type were, in most cases, productive about 90% or about 30% of the time in an earlier analysis. Reportedly, a later analysis found an Asian-associated ancestry cluster had fewer N-insertions than the approximately 700-donor mean. Donors were assumed by presence/absence analyses to have roughly uniform sequencing depth. For most TCR sequences rarity was the rule, although some public TCRs occurred in many donors.

Trimming left V 3 bases short and J 6 bases short, with 11 bases between. The CDR3 has 13 amino acids. Germline CDR1 GTSNPN, CDR2 SVGIG (reference sequence). PCR primers comprised 60 Vbeta and 13 Jbeta primers. Profiling relied on immunoSEQ multiplex PCR, and the TCRdb table lists in-frame clones only, not all of them. This sample's table reports some 48,000 clones. Turning to this clone: Its antigen is not known.

The sample comprised PBMCs. The clonotype comes from a male donor in good health and CMV-seropositive. The J gene is TRBJ2-2, the V gene TRBV30; D is possibly TRBD1 (6 bases). The CDR3 here is CAWSLPGAGELFF. As DNA, the CDR3 is TGTGCCTGGAGCCTCCCAGGGGCCGGGGAGCTGTTTTTT.